The source of this TCR beta chain is a study of blood T cell repertoires in COVID-19. The data were produced by immunoSEQ multiplex PCR, yet TCRdb's version contains in-frame clones alone and is incomplete. The profile shows under 200,000 clones, about 83% of them singletons. V dropped 0 bases and J dropped 1; count of bases not matched to a gene: 3. CDR1 and CDR2 (germline): SGHRS, YFSETQ. The CDR3 loop spans 16 amino acids. The rearrangement links TRBV5-1 to TRBJ1-1; 10 nucleotides agree with TRBD1. The specimen was peripheral blood. This receptor was taken from a woman older than 75 with COVID-19, enrolled during active disease. CDR3 amino acids: CASSLVTGGANTEAFF. The CDR3, as DNA: TGCGCCAGCAGCTTGGTGACAGGGGGCGCGAACACTGAAGCTTTCTTT.